One TCR beta chain is described in this entry. Its antigen is unidentified. The CDR3 loop spans 19 amino acids. Looked up from germline, CDR1 is LGHNA and CDR2 is YNFKEQ. With 0 bases removed from V and 4 bases from J, the gap between germline ends came to 22 bases. This entry belongs to a study of T-cell reconstitution after alpha-beta-depleted transplantation in children. Findings and caveats of the study: In patients about two months after transplant, alpha-beta T cells reportedly arose from several hundred expanded graft clones.

Unique molecular identifiers were incorporated into the prepared TCRbeta library. TCRdb independently ran MiXCR on the PCR reads; one entry per CDR3 protein. This repertoire shows around 100,000 distinct CDR3 sequences, about a tenth found once; its top ten account for 30% to 35%. This sequence joins TRBV4-2 and TRBJ2-1, with unresolved D. The source of this sequence is a boy aged 2 to 10 with acute lymphoblastic leukemia, due to receive a stem cell transplant. Here the sequenced sample was PBMCs, taken before TCRalphabeta/CD19-depleted stem cell transplant. CDR3 sequence: CASSQDPPGFRNRYNEQFF. CDR3 nucleotide sequence: TGTGCCAGCAGCCAAGATCCCCCGGGCTTCCGGAACCGATACAATGAGCAGTTCTTC.